This T cell receptor (beta chain) was sequenced during a study of T cell responses to AZD1222 COVID-19 vaccine. Notes on the study in general: Baseline serology detected seropositivity in only six or seven AZD1222 recipients. Unmutated regions of variants are reportedly targeted by nearly half of spike-specific TCRs. Receipt of two AZD1222 doses was followed by a rise in Spike-specific TCR breadth and depth. Females made up more of the donors, who were largely white British, and clonal diversity may have come out too low.

Germline V gene data show CDR1 as MNHEY and CDR2 as SVGAGI. Losses at the gene ends were 7 bases for V and 4 bases for J; bases not matched to a gene: 4. This CDR3 has 13 amino acids. The repertoire was sequenced with immunoSEQ multiplex PCR; TCRdb's copy has only in-frame clones and lacks some. The table shows 100,000 to 150,000 clones, with 85% to 95% occurring only once. As regards this clone: The antigen is not known.

The specimen comprised peripheral blood, sampled on day 0 of AZD1222 vaccination. This sequence was found in an adult in good health. The chain combines TRBV6-5 with TRBJ1-2; 9 bases line up with TRBD1. The CDR3: CASTATGGYGYTF. CDR3 DNA: TGTGCCAGCACAGCGACAGGGGGCTATGGCTACACCTTC.